Listed here are 12 T cell receptor beta chains from one sample, sequenced in a study of technical replicates of blood from a handful of donors. Method: immunoSEQ multiplex PCR; TCRdb's copy keeps in-frame clones and lacks some. The top ten clones hold approximately 0.42% of a sample with 75,000 to 95,000 clones, around nine tenths of them seen once. Specimen: T cells isolated from PBMCs. These receptors all stem from a human donor in good health.

This chain uses TRBV19 with TRBJ2-7, with unresolved D. Per the germline V gene, CDR1 is LNHDA and CDR2 is SQIVND (reference sequence). The CDR3 length is 14 residues. V was clipped by 4 bases and J by 7 bases, with 17 bases between them. The CDR3 DNA follows: TGTGCCAGTAGTACGAGTCGAGTAGCTAGTGAGCAGTACTTC. Protein sequence: CASSTSRVASEQYF.

This chain uses TRBV5-1 with TRBJ2-3, with TRBD2 matching over 13 bases. J lost 3 bases, V lost 4 bases, and 5 bases had no gene match. CDR1 SGHRS and CDR2 YFSETQ come from the germline V gene. The CDR3 is 16 residues long. The CDR3 sequence is CASSHRTSGRTDTQYF. CDR3 coding DNA: TGCGCCAGCAGCCATAGGACTAGCGGGAGAACAGATACGCAGTATTTT.

The chain couples TRBV4-2 to TRBJ2-2; 7 positions agree with TRBD2. With V trimmed by 0 bases and J by 3 bases, 13 bases remained unmatched. The V gene's germline CDR1 is LGHNA and CDR2 YNFKEQ. CDR3 length: 19 residues. CDR3 sequence (DNA): TGTGCCAGCAGCCAAGATAAAGTATTTGGTGGGGGGGACACCGGGGAGCTGTTTTTT. This gives the protein CASSQDKVFGGGDTGELFF.

This clone has a handful of counts. This rearrangement joins TRBV6-5 to TRBJ1-2, with 9 bases fitting TRBD1. V gave up 0 bases and J gave up 6 bases; unmatched junction bases: 2. This CDR3 region has 14 residues. The germline gives CDR1 MNHEY, CDR2 SVGAGI. CDR3 sequence reads: CASSYSGTGNGYTF. CDR3 coding DNA: TGTGCCAGCAGTTACTCCGGGACAGGGAATGGCTACACCTTC.

The gene calls are TRBV7-2 and TRBJ1-3; no definite D call. Trimming removed 2 bases at V and 4 bases at J, with 9 bases between. There are 14 residues in the CDR3. Germline V gene data show CDR1 as SGHTA and CDR2 as FQGNSA. CDR3 nucleotide sequence: TGTGCCAGCAGCTTAAAGGGAGAAGGAAACACCATATATTTT. Translation gives CASSLKGEGNTIYF.

The genes are TRBV9 and TRBJ2-5; 7 bases line up with TRBD2. Germline V lookup: CDR1 SGDLS, CDR2 YYNGEE. The trim removed 4 bases at V and 5 bases at J, leaving 5 bases unmatched. This CDR3 comprises 13 residues. CDR3 residues: CASSPWTRETQYF. The CDR3, as DNA: TGTGCCAGCAGCCCTTGGACTAGGGAGACCCAGTACTTC.

This clone was seen once. The CDR3 DNA reads as TGTGCCAGCAGCTTTGTACAGGGCTCCGAGCAGTACTTC. Translation gives CASSFVQGSEQYF. The chain employs TRBV5-8 and TRBJ2-7, with a weak D call TRBD1 (6 bases). The ends were cut back, 2 bases at V and 6 bases at J, with 12 bases in the middle. Per the germline V gene, CDR1 is SGHTS and CDR2 is YDEGEE. The CDR3 covers 13 residues.

CDR3 nucleotide sequence: TGTGCCAGTAGTATAGCAGCTGAAGCTTTCTTT. The encoded protein is CASSIAAEAFF. The rearrangement links TRBV19 to TRBJ1-1; unclear D gene. Between the trimmed V and J ends, which lost 1 base and 6 bases, there was a span of 3 bases. CDR1 is LNHDA and CDR2 is SQIVND in the germline V gene (reference sequence). The CDR3 length is 11 residues.

The rearrangement joins TRBV29-1 to TRBJ2-7, with 7 bases matching TRBD2. Germline lookup yields CDR1 SQVTM and CDR2 ANQGSEA. V dropped 7 bases and J dropped 0; count of bases not matched to a gene: 9. The CDR3 has 14 residues. The CDR3 sequence: CSATGGELSYEQYF. Written as DNA, the CDR3 is TGCAGCGCCACGGGGGGTGAACTCTCCTACGAGCAGTACTTC.

The gene calls are TRBV11-2 and TRBJ2-7, with 9 positions matching TRBD2. Trimming at V came to 4 bases and at J to 0 bases, leaving 4 bases not matched to a gene. Germline assignment: CDR1 SGHAT and CDR2 FQNNGV. The CDR3 is 15 amino acids. The CDR3 coding sequence is TGTGCCAGCAGCTCAATAGCGGGGGTCTCCTACGAGCAGTACTTC. Translated: CASSSIAGVSYEQYF.

The V and J genes are TRBV7-3 and TRBJ2-7; TRBD2 might be the D (5 bases). Trimming removed 3 bases at V and 0 bases at J, with 9 bases between. The CDR3 is made up of 14 amino acids. The germline gives CDR1 SGHTA, CDR2 FQGTGA. This CDR3 is CASSFSGDSYEQYF. CDR3 DNA sequence: TGTGCCAGCAGCTTCAGCGGTGACTCCTACGAGCAGTACTTC.

The chain recombines TRBV6-6 with TRBJ2-7; 10 bases line up with TRBD2. Germline V lookup: CDR1 MNHNY, CDR2 SVGAGI (reference sequence). There are 13 residues in the CDR3. Unmatched junction bases numbered 3, after V lost 7 bases and J lost 3 bases. CDR3 nucleotides: TGTGCCAGCACCTGGACTAGCGGCTACGAGCAGTACTTC. This codes for CASTWTSGYEQYF.